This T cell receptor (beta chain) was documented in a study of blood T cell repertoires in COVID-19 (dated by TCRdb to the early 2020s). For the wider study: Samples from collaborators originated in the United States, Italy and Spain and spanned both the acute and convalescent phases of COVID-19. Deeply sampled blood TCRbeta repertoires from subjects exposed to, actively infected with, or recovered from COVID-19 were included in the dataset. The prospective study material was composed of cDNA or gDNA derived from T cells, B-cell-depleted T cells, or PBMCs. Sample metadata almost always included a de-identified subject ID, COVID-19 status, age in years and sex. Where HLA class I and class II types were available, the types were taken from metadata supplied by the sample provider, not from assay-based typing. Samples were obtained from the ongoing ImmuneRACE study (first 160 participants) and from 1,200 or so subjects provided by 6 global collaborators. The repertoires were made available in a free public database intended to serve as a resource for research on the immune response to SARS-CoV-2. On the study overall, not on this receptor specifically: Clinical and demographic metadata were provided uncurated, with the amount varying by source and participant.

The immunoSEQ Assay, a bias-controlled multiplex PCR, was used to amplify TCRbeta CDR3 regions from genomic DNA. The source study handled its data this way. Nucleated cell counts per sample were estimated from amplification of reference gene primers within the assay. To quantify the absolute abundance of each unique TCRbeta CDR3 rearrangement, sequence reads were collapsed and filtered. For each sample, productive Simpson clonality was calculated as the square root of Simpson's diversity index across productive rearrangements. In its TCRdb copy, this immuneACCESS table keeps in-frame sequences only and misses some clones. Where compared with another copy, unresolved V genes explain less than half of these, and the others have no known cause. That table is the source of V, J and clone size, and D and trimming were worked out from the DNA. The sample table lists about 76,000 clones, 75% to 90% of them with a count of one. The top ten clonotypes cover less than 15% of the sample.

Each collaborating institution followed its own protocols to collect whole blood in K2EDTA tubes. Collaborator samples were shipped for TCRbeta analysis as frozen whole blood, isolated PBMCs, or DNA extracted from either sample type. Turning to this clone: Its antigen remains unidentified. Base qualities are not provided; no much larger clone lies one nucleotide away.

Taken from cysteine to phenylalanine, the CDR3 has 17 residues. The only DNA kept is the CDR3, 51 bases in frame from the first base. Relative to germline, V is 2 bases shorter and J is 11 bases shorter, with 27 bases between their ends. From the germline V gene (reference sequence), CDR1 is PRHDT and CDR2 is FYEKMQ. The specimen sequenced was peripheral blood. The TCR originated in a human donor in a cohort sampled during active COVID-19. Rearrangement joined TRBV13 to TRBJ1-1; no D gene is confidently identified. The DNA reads TGTGCCAGCAGCTTATGGTCGCGGCAGAACCCTCGAGCCGTGGCTTTCTTT. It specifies CASSLWSRQNPRAVAFF. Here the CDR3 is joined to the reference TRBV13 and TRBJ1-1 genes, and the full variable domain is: AAGVIQSPRHLIKEKRETATLKCYPIPRHDTVYWYQQGPGQDPQFLISFYEKMQSDKGSIPDRFSAQQFSDYHSELNMSSLELGDSALYFCASSLWSRQNPRAVAFFGQGTRLTVV.